A single sample gave rise to the 27 T cell receptor beta chains below, sequenced in a study of identical twins. TCRdb re-called the 5' RACE reads with MiXCR, one entry per CDR3 protein. In the table there are 1.5 million or so distinct CDR3 sequences, around 33% of which are singletons. The specimen was cord blood. Receptors originate from a newborn girl in good health.

This clonotype has at least ten counts. The rearrangement joins TRBV9 to TRBJ2-7, with D tentatively TRBD2 (6 bases). This CDR3 has 15 amino acids. Between the trimmed V and J ends, which lost 0 bases and 0 bases, there was a span of 10 bases. The germline V gene has CDR1 SGDLS and CDR2 YYNGEE. Written as DNA, the CDR3 is TGTGCCAGCAGCGTAGGGGGACTGAGCTCCTACGAGCAGTACTTC. Translating it yields CASSVGGLSSYEQYF.

This clonotype was seen more than once but under ten times. V usage is TRBV20-1 and J usage is TRBJ2-7; TRBD1 agrees at 7 bases. CDR3 length equals 14 residues. Germline V gives CDR1 DFQATT, CDR2 SNEGSKA (reference sequence). Germline trimming cut 4 bases from V and 5 bases from J; bases unmatched to any gene: 11. DNA for the CDR3: TGCAGTGCTACGATGACAGGGTTGTTTGACGAGCAGTACTTC. Translated: CSATMTGLFDEQYF.

This clonotype was counted between two and nine times. The CDR3 DNA is TGTGCCAGCATAAAACAGGGAGGGTTCAATCAGCCCCAGCATTTT. This gives the protein CASIKQGGFNQPQHF. The V and J genes are TRBV6-1 and TRBJ1-5, with D possibly matching TRBD1 (6 bases). The germline gives CDR1 MNHNS, CDR2 SASEGT. Trimming pared 7 bases from V and 3 bases from J, leaving 16 bases between. This CDR3 comprises 15 residues.

This clonotype came up a few times. This sequence joins TRBV5-1 and TRBJ1-6, with D perhaps matching TRBD1 (6 bases). The CDR3 extends over 14 amino acids. Germline CDR1 and CDR2: SGHRS and YFSETQ. Trimming took 1 base from V and 6 from J, leaving 8 bases between them. The CDR3, as DNA: TGCGCCAGCAGCTTGACAGGGTTTAATTCACCCCTCCACTTT. Protein sequence: CASSLTGFNSPLHF.

The V call is TRBV28, the J call TRBJ1-2, with D possibly TRBD1 on 6 matching bases. Germline assignment: CDR1 MDHEN and CDR2 SYDVKM. The CDR3 length is 16 residues. V lost 3 bases to trimming and J lost 5 bases, with 19 bases between them. CDR3 in DNA: TGTGCCAGCAGTTTTGGGGTCGCGGGGGGCCGGTATGGCTACACCTTC. Protein product: CASSFGVAGGRYGYTF.

The table lists this clonotype with a few counts. The V and J genes are TRBV3-1 and TRBJ2-5; D is ambiguous. Germline CDR1 LGHDT, CDR2 YNNKEL (reference sequence). V was trimmed by 1 base and J by 5 bases, leaving 8 bases between them. CDR3 length: 13 amino acids. As DNA, the CDR3 is TGTGCCAGCAGCCAAGCCGTTGTGGAGACCCAGTACTTC. Protein sequence: CASSQAVVETQYF.

Only a few counts were recorded for this clonotype. The V gene is TRBV3-1, the J gene TRBJ1-6; possible D gene TRBD1, 5 bases. CDR1 LGHDT and CDR2 YNNKEL come from the germline V gene (reference sequence). The V end lost 2 bases, the J end lost 8 bases, and 16 bases lay between the germline ends. The CDR3 is 16 amino acids. CDR3 residues: CASSQQYRLPDSPLHF. The CDR3 region has the DNA TGTGCCAGCAGCCAACAATACAGGTTACCGGATTCACCCCTCCACTTT.

This clonotype has a handful of counts. The genes are TRBV2 and TRBJ2-3, with 9 bases that match TRBD2. J lost 6 bases, V lost 6 bases, and 16 bases had no gene match. In germline, CDR1 is SNHLY, CDR2 FYNNEI. This CDR3 is 17 amino acids long. This CDR3 reads CASSPPDWDSGSDTQYF. The DNA for the CDR3 is TGTGCCAGCAGCCCACCGGATTGGGATAGCGGGAGCGATACGCAGTATTTT.

This clonotype was seen many times. The V gene is TRBV5-1, the J gene TRBJ2-7; 7 bases agree with TRBD2. Trimming cost V 2 bases and J 0 bases; bases outside gene matches: 2. Germline CDR1 is SGHRS and CDR2 is YFSETQ. This CDR3 comprises 14 residues. The chain's CDR3 is CASSFLAASYEQYF. The CDR3 nucleotides are TGCGCCAGCAGCTTCCTAGCGGCCTCCTACGAGCAGTACTTC.

This chain joins TRBV5-1 and TRBJ1-1; TRBD1 is a possible D gene (6 bases). Per the germline V gene, CDR1 is SGHRS and CDR2 is YFSETQ. The CDR3 totals 14 residues. V lost 2 bases to trimming and J lost 6 bases, with 14 bases between them. The CDR3 sequence is CASSFGTRGAEAFF. CDR3 sequence (DNA): TGCGCCAGCAGCTTTGGGACACGAGGCGCTGAAGCTTTCTTT.

This clonotype was seen many times. The genes are TRBV11-2 and TRBJ2-3; 12 nucleotides line up with TRBD1. The CDR3 covers 16 residues. Per germline, CDR1 SGHAT and CDR2 FQNNGV. With V trimmed by 6 bases and J by 0 bases, 4 bases remained unmatched. The CDR3 loop reads CASSPGQGASTDTQYF. DNA for the CDR3: TGTGCCAGCAGTCCGGGACAGGGGGCTAGCACAGATACGCAGTATTTT.

The chain couples TRBV28 to TRBJ1-2; a possible D gene is TRBD1 (5 bases). V lost 2 bases and J 4 bases, leaving 11 bases between the germline ends. This CDR3 has 14 amino acids. Per the germline V gene, CDR1 is MDHEN and CDR2 is SYDVKM. DNA of the CDR3: TGTGCCAGCAGTTTACTCCGGGGCCTCTATGGCTACACCTTC. Amino acid sequence: CASSLLRGLYGYTF.

The chain employs TRBV10-3 and TRBJ2-5; TRBD2 matches at 9 bases. The CDR3 extends over 17 amino acids. With V trimmed by 8 bases and J by 11 bases, 24 bases remained unmatched. The V gene's germline CDR1 is ENHRY and CDR2 SYGVKD. Here the CDR3 DNA reads TGTGCCATCCGAGGGACAGCGGGCCTAGCGGGATACAATGAGCAGTACTTC. Amino acids: CAIRGTAGLAGYNEQYF.

The rearrangement links TRBV3-1 to TRBJ2-2; no clear D. Between the trimmed V and J ends, which lost 0 bases and 7 bases, there was a span of 12 bases. Germline CDR1 LGHDT, CDR2 YNNKEL (reference sequence). This CDR3 is built from 15 residues. CDR3 in amino acids: CASSQDVSAGGELFF. The CDR3 DNA reads TGTGCCAGCAGCCAAGATGTGTCCGCCGGCGGGGAGCTGTTTTTT.

The rearrangement joins TRBV28 to TRBJ1-1; D gene ambiguous. Germline V gene lookup returns CDR1 MDHEN and CDR2 SYDVKM. CDR3 length equals 13 residues. V shed 2 bases and J shed 6 bases, with 10 bases lying between them. The CDR3 loop is CASSLTGYPEAFF. DNA of the CDR3: TGTGCCAGCAGTTTAACCGGGTACCCTGAAGCTTTCTTT.

This clonotype has more than one count but fewer than ten. V and J are TRBV9 and TRBJ2-3; the D gene is possibly TRBD2 (6 bases). CDR3 size: 16 residues. With 0 bases removed from V and 0 bases from J, the gap between germline ends came to 11 bases. From germline, CDR1 is SGDLS and CDR2 YYNGEE. The CDR3 here is CASSVATSPSTDTQYF. The CDR3 DNA reads TGTGCCAGCAGCGTAGCAACTAGCCCTAGCACAGATACGCAGTATTTT. Full variable domain (rest looked up from reference TRBV9 and TRBJ2-3): DSGVTQTPKHLITATGQRVTLRCSPRSGDLSVYWYQQSLDQGLQFLIQYYNGEERAKGNILERFSAQQFPDLHSELNLSSLELGDSALYFCASSVATSPSTDTQYFGPGTRLTVL.

This clonotype has just a few counts. J is TRBJ2-3 and V is TRBV27; TRBD1 aligns across 9 bases. Trimming cost V 1 base and J 3 bases; bases outside gene matches: 5. The V gene's germline CDR1 is MNHEY and CDR2 SMNVEV (reference sequence). The CDR3 sequence is 16 residues long. The CDR3 DNA follows: TGTGCCAGCAGTTTATTTTACAGGGGGCAGACAGATACGCAGTATTTT. This gives the protein CASSLFYRGQTDTQYF.

The chain joins TRBV5-6 to TRBJ2-7; D is possibly TRBD2 (5 bases). V was shortened by 7 bases and J by 7 bases, with 21 bases between the two germline ends. The CDR3 sequence is 14 residues long. CDR1 is SGHDT, CDR2 YYEEEE, per germline. CDR3 sequence (DNA): TGTGCCAGCCTCGGGGTACCCTCCTACAATGAGCAGTACTTC. Amino acid sequence: CASLGVPSYNEQYF.

The chain carries TRBV14 and TRBJ2-1; the match to TRBD2 covers 7 bases. CDR1 and CDR2 (germline): SGHDN, FVKESK. The CDR3 length is 14 residues. J gave up 4 bases and V 6 bases, and 6 bases lay outside the gene matches. Here the CDR3 reads CASRAGLRYNEQFF. In nucleotides, the CDR3 is TGTGCCAGCAGGGCGGGACTACGATACAATGAGCAGTTCTTC.

For this clonotype: At one end, the junction sequence differs from germline, possibly due to a read error. The chain combines TRBV7-7 with TRBJ2-5, with 12 bases that match TRBD2. Per germline, CDR1 SSHAT and CDR2 FNYEAQ (reference sequence). This CDR3 has 16 amino acids. The CDR3 bases are TGTGCTAGCAGCTTAGAGGGACTAGCGGGCAAGGAGACCCAGTACTTC. Its protein product is CASSLEGLAGKETQYF.

V usage is TRBV14 and J usage is TRBJ2-7, with TRBD2 identical over 11 bases. V lost 4 bases to trimming and J lost 2 bases; unmatched junction nucleotides: 7. CDR1 and CDR2 from the germline V gene are SGHDN and FVKESK. The CDR3 has 16 residues. The CDR3 DNA sequence: TGTGCCAGCAGCCCCGGACTAGCGGGTTACACCTACGAGCAGTACTTC. This encodes CASSPGLAGYTYEQYF.

V gene TRBV29-1 combines with J gene TRBJ2-5; TRBD2 aligns across 14 bases. This CDR3 is built from 17 residues. Germline values: CDR1 SQVTM, CDR2 ANQGSEA. V was pared by 3 bases and J by 11 bases, with 17 bases of the junction left unmatched. CDR3 in amino acids: CSVDSLGLAGVRNEQYF. DNA for the CDR3: TGCAGCGTTGACTCGTTGGGACTAGCGGGGGTGCGTAATGAGCAGTACTTC.

Ten or more counts support this clonotype. The genes are TRBV12-3 or TRBV12-4 and TRBJ2-7; 15 bases are shared with TRBD2. With 5 bases clipped from V and 4 bases from J, the junction kept 12 bases outside the gene matches. The CDR3 consists of 18 residues. CDR3 DNA sequence: TGTGCCAGCAGTCCGAAAAGCGGACTAGCGGGAGGGAGTTACGAGCAGTACTTC. Translation gives CASSPKSGLAGGSYEQYF.

The chain joins TRBV12-3 or TRBV12-4 to TRBJ2-1, with D hard to call. The CDR3 is made up of 16 amino acids. V lost 1 base and J 5 bases, leaving 15 bases between the germline ends. The CDR3 here is CASSLVGYPRDNEQFF. CDR3 bases: TGTGCCAGCAGTTTAGTGGGGTACCCTCGGGACAATGAGCAGTTCTTC.

This clonotype was seen repeatedly, ten times or more. The chain uses TRBV29-1 and TRBJ2-5; weak D call: TRBD2 (5 bases). Per germline, CDR1 SQVTM and CDR2 ANQGSEA. The V gene lost 7 bases and the J gene lost 1 base, with 10 bases spanning the gap. CDR3 length: 12 amino acids. In nucleotides, the CDR3 is TGCAGCGGCCGACGGGGCCAAGAGACCCAGTACTTC. Translating it yields CSGRRGQETQYF.

Only a few counts were recorded for this clonotype. The chain recombines TRBV7-9 with TRBJ2-1; TRBD1 or TRBD2 may be the D gene (5 bases each). Trimming took 5 bases from V and 6 from J, leaving 17 bases between them. The CDR3 is 15 residues long. Germline values: CDR1 SEHNR, CDR2 FQNEAQ (reference sequence). CDR3 in DNA: TGTGCCAGCAGCACCGGACAAGGTGGGAGCAATGAGCAGTTCTTC. This encodes CASSTGQGGSNEQFF.

This clonotype was detected only a few times. The V call is TRBV12-3 or TRBV12-4, the J call TRBJ2-1; D is perhaps TRBD2 (5 bases). The V end lost 4 bases, the J end lost 6 bases, and 22 bases lay between the germline ends. The CDR3 contains 17 residues. CDR3 DNA sequence: TGTGCCAGCAGTTCGCCTTACTGGACTTCCACATGCAATGAGCAGTTCTTC. It specifies CASSSPYWTSTCNEQFF.